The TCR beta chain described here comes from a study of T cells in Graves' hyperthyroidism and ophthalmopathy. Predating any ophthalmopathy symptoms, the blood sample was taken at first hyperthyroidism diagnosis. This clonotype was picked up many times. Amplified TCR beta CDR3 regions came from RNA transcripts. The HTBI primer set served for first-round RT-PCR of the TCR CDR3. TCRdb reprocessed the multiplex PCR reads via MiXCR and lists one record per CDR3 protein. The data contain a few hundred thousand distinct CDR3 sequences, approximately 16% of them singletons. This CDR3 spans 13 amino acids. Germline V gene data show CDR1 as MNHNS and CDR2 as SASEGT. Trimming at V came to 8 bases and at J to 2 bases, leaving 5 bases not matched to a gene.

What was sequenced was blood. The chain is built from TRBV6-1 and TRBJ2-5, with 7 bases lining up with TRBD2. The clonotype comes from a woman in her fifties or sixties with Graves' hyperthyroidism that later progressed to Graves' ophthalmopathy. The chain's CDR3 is CASGRGPQETQYF. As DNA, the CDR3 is TGTGCCAGCGGGAGGGGACCACAAGAGACCCAGTACTTC.